The sequence of this T cell receptor beta chain was determined in a study of T cells in Graves' hyperthyroidism and ophthalmopathy. RNA transcripts yielded amplified TCR beta CDR3 regions. Initially, a first-round RT-PCR of the TCR CDR3 employed the HTBI primer set. Using its own MiXCR run on the multiplex PCR reads, TCRdb lists one record per CDR3 protein. The sample lists over 650,000 distinct CDR3 sequences; about 45% were seen once. This clonotype was counted only a few times. CDR1 is SGHTA and CDR2 is FQGTGA in the germline V gene. V was pared by 1 base and J by 4 bases, with 16 bases between. The CDR3 contains 16 residues.

Sequenced input: peripheral blood or thyroid tissue (not recorded which). This TCR came from an adult man with Graves' disease, either hyperthyroidism or ophthalmopathy (not recorded which). The V call is TRBV7-3, the J call TRBJ1-2; D is ambiguous. CDR3 sequence reads: CASSLSGPEALYGYTF. CDR3 DNA sequence: TGTGCCAGCAGCTTAAGTGGTCCCGAGGCCCTCTATGGCTACACCTTC.